The 17 T cell receptor beta chains below all came from one sample that was sequenced in a study of blood T cell repertoires in COVID-19. Clones were sequenced by immunoSEQ multiplex PCR, and TCRdb holds only the in-frame ones, with some missing. Of 250,000 to 350,000 clones in the sample, over 75% are singletons; the top ten hold about 12%. Sample: peripheral blood. These receptors came from a woman aged 60-70 years with acute or convalescent COVID-19.

The genes are TRBV29-1 and TRBJ2-1, with TRBD2 identical over 9 bases. The germline gives CDR1 SQVTM, CDR2 ANQGSEA. Trimming took 3 bases from V and 5 from J; bases not matched to a gene: 5. CDR3 size: 14 residues. CDR3 coding DNA: TGCAGCGTTGAGCGGGAGGGTAAGGACAATGAGCAGTTCTTC. Translated, it gives CSVEREGKDNEQFF.

J is TRBJ2-3 and V is TRBV20-1, with unresolved D. The V gene's germline CDR1 is DFQATT and CDR2 SNEGSKA (reference sequence). The CDR3 contains 10 residues. With 5 bases removed from V and 7 bases from J, the gap between germline ends came to 7 bases. CDR3 residues: CSAAYNTQYF. The DNA for the CDR3 is TGCAGTGCTGCCTATAATACGCAGTATTTT.

This chain connects TRBV7-2 to TRBJ2-2; possibly TRBD2 for D (5 bases). In germline, CDR1 is SGHTA, CDR2 FQGNSA. The V and J ends lost 4 bases and 0 bases respectively, with 12 bases between them. The CDR3 runs 16 residues. The CDR3 region is CASSSLAGPNTGELFF. CDR3 coding DNA: TGTGCCAGCAGCTCCCTAGCAGGACCGAACACCGGGGAGCTGTTTTTT.

This clone was counted a single time. The chain joins TRBV18 to TRBJ2-2, with TRBD1 identical over 8 bases. CDR1 is KGHSH and CDR2 is LQKENI in the germline V gene. Trimming took 6 bases from V and 1 from J; bases not matched to a gene: 7. The CDR3 has 16 amino acids. In nucleotides, the CDR3 is TGTGCCAGCTCGCCAACCGGGACAGGGAACACCGGGGAGCTGTTTTTT. It translates to CASSPTGTGNTGELFF. Supplemented by reference TRBV18 and TRBJ2-2, the full variable domain reads NAGVMQNPRHLVRRRGQEARLRCSPMKGHSHVYWYRQLPEEGLKFMVYLQKENIIDESGMPKERFSAEFPKEGPSILRIQQVVRGDSAAYFCASSPTGTGNTGELFFGEGSRLTVL.

The chain links TRBV7-3 to TRBJ2-6, with a possible D match to TRBD1 (5 bases). Germline CDR1 is SGHTA and CDR2 is FQGTGA. The V end lost 5 bases, the J end lost 4 bases, and 9 bases lay between the germline ends. The CDR3 length is 14 residues. As DNA, the CDR3 is TGTGCCAGCAGCCCCCAGGGCGGGGCCAACGTCCTGACTTTC. Amino acid sequence: CASSPQGGANVLTF.

The V call is TRBV10-3, the J call TRBJ2-3; 7 nucleotides agree with TRBD2. Unmatched junction bases numbered 5, after V lost 6 bases and J lost 2 bases. Germline CDR1 and CDR2: ENHRY and SYGVKD. The CDR3 length is 14 residues. CDR3 region: CAIRPSGTTDTQYF. CDR3 DNA: TGTGCCATCAGGCCTAGCGGAACCACAGATACGCAGTATTTT.

The chain joins TRBV3-1 (or the pseudogene TRBV3-2) to TRBJ2-1; D not certain. Trimming removed 0 bases from V and 10 bases from J, with 10 bases in between. Looked up from germline, CDR1 is LGHDT and CDR2 is YNNKEL (reference sequence). The CDR3 is 13 residues long. The CDR3 is CASSQEVAAEQFF. In DNA, the CDR3 is TGTGCCAGCAGCCAAGAAGTTGCGGCGGAGCAGTTCTTC.

This clone was detected only once. V gene TRBV24-1 combines with J gene TRBJ2-2; D might be TRBD1 (6 bases). The CDR3 length is 16 residues. Trimming pared 3 bases from V and 3 bases from J, leaving 13 bases between. Germline V gives CDR1 KGHDR, CDR2 SFDVKD. Here the CDR3 DNA reads TGTGCCACCAGTGATCCGGGACACGGGGACACCGGGGAGCTGTTTTTT. This encodes CATSDPGHGDTGELFF.

Regarding this clone: Within the sample, other DNA sequences also encode this same CDR3. The V and J genes are TRBV20-1 and TRBJ2-7, with D possibly TRBD2 on 6 matching bases. Germline V gene data show CDR1 as DFQATT and CDR2 as SNEGSKA (reference sequence). CDR3 length equals 11 residues. V lost 3 bases and J lost 4, with 7 bases in between. The CDR3 protein is CSARGGYEQYF. As DNA, the CDR3 is TGCAGTGCTAGGGGGGGTTACGAGCAGTACTTC.

The gene calls are TRBV6-1 and TRBJ1-6, with 7 bases identical to TRBD1. The V and J ends lost 1 base and 10 bases, in that order; junction bases with no gene match: 7. The CDR3 consists of 15 residues. In germline, CDR1 is MNHNS, CDR2 SASEGT. The CDR3 sequence: CASSEVRQGRSPLHF. The CDR3 bases are TGTGCCAGCAGTGAAGTGAGACAGGGAAGGTCACCCCTCCACTTT.

The chain carries TRBV24-1 and TRBJ2-1; 8 positions agree with TRBD2. The CDR3 spans 16 residues. CDR1 is KGHDR, CDR2 SFDVKD, per germline. V shed 0 bases and J 2 bases; nucleotides not matched to a gene: 2. DNA of the CDR3: TGTGCCACCAGTGATTTGCATAGCGGGGCCTACAATGAGCAGTTCTTC. Its protein product is CATSDLHSGAYNEQFF.

CDR3 residues: CASSPKTETGNTIYF. Here the CDR3 DNA reads TGTGCCAGCAGCCCTAAAACAGAAACTGGAAACACCATATATTTT. The chain combines TRBV11-2 with TRBJ1-3; D remains ambiguous. V lost 5 bases to trimming and J lost 2 bases, with 13 bases between them. CDR1 and CDR2 (germline): SGHAT, FQNNGV. The CDR3 is made up of 15 amino acids. Complete variable domain (other parts from reference TRBV11-2 and TRBJ1-3): EAGVAQSPRYKIIEKRQSVAFWCNPISGHATLYWYQQILGQGPKLLIQFQNNGVVDDSQLPKDRFSAERLKGVDSTLKIQPAKLEDSAVYLCASSPKTETGNTIYFGEGSWLTVV.

J is TRBJ2-5 and V is TRBV6-5, with TRBD2 as a possible D gene (5 bases). The CDR3 covers 13 residues. Germline CDR1 MNHEY, CDR2 SVGAGI. V was shortened by 6 bases and J by 5 bases, with 13 bases between the two germline ends. DNA for the CDR3: TGTGCCAGCAGGATACTGCCGGGGGAGACCCAGTACTTC. Residues: CASRILPGETQYF.

The gene calls are TRBV11-2 and TRBJ2-7, with a tentative D call TRBD2 (5 bases). CDR3 size: 10 residues. Germline assignment: CDR1 SGHAT and CDR2 FQNNGV. V was cut by 3 bases and J by 9 bases, with 6 bases left in between. Here the CDR3 DNA reads TGTGCCAGCAGCTTTCGGGGGCAGTACTTC. It translates to CASSFRGQYF.

The genes are TRBV15 and TRBJ2-1, with 9 bases aligning to TRBD1. After removal of 3 bases from V and 6 bases from J, the junction contained 6 bases not matched to a gene. Germline values: CDR1 LNHNV, CDR2 YYDKDF (reference sequence). The CDR3 has 15 residues. The CDR3 spells CATSRAGTGPNEQFF. CDR3 DNA: TGTGCCACCAGCAGGGCCGGGACAGGGCCCAATGAGCAGTTCTTC. Filled out from reference TRBV15 and TRBJ2-1, the complete variable domain reads DAMVIQNPRYQVTQFGKPVTLSCSQTLNHNVMYWYQQKSSQAPKLLFHYYDKDFNNEADTPDNFQSRRPNTSFCFLDIRSPGLGDTAMYLCATSRAGTGPNEQFFGPGTRLTVL.

The genes are TRBV18 and TRBJ2-3, with no clear D. Per germline, CDR1 KGHSH and CDR2 LQKENI. The CDR3 has 14 amino acids. Trimming removed 3 bases from V and 1 base from J, with 8 bases in between. The CDR3 reads CASSPETRTDTQYF. The CDR3 nucleotides are TGTGCCAGCTCACCGGAGACGCGCACAGATACGCAGTATTTT.

The CDR3 region is CASSPPTTGSYNEQFF. The CDR3 DNA follows: TGTGCCAGCAGCCCTCCGACGACAGGGTCCTACAATGAGCAGTTCTTC. This sequence joins TRBV7-9 and TRBJ2-1; 7 bases agree with TRBD1. V was pared by 5 bases and J by 1 base, with 8 bases of the junction left unmatched. Germline V gene sequence: CDR1 SEHNR, CDR2 FQNEAQ (reference sequence). CDR3 length: 16 amino acids.